This TCR beta chain was identified in a study of T cell responses to AZD1222 COVID-19 vaccine. Broader study findings: Targets within unmutated variant regions were reportedly found for nearly half of spike-specific TCRs. Scientists sampled the repertoires only once the peak T cell response had passed.

The CDR3 runs to 17 residues. V gave up 3 bases and J gave up 7 bases, with 21 bases separating them. Per germline, CDR1 LGHNT and CDR2 FRNRAP. Comment on this clone: Its target is unknown.

The assay was immunoSEQ multiplex PCR, and TCRdb's table has in-frame clones only and misses some. The sample lists approximately 150,000 clones, roughly nine tenths seen once, with 1.1% in the top ten. The genes are TRBV12-5 and TRBJ1-4; D might be TRBD1 (6 bases). This sequence was found in an adult who received the AZD1222 COVID-19 vaccine. The sequenced sample was peripheral blood, obtained 28 days after the second AZD1222 dose. The CDR3 sequence: CASGFRRAQGDFEKLFF. The CDR3 region has the DNA TGTGCTAGTGGTTTCAGGAGGGCACAGGGAGACTTTGAAAAACTGTTTTTT.